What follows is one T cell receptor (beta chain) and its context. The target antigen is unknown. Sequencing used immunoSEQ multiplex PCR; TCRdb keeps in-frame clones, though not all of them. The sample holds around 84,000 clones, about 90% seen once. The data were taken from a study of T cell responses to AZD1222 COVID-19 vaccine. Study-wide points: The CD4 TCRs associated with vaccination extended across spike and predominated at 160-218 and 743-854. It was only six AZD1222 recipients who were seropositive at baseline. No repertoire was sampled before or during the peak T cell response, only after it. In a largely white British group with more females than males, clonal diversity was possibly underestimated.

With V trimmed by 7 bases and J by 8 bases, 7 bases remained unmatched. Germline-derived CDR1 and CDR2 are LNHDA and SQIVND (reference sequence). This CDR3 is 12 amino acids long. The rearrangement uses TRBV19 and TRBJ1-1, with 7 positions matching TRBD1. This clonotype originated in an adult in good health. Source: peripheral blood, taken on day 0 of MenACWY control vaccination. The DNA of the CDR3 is TGTGCCAGTAATTTAGGGGGCTTCGAAGCTTTCTTT. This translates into CASNLGGFEAFF.